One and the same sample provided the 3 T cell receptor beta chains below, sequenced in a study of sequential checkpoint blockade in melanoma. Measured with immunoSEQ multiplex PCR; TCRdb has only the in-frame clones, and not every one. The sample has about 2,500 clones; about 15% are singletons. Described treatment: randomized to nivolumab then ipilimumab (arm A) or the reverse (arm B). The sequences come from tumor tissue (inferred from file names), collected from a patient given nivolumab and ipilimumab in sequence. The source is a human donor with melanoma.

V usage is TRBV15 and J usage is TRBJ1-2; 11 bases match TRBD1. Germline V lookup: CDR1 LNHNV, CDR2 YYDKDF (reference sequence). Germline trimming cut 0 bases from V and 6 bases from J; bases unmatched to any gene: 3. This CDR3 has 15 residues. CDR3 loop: CATSRDRDRGDGYTF. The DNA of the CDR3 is TGTGCCACCAGCAGAGACCGGGACAGGGGGGATGGCTACACCTTC.

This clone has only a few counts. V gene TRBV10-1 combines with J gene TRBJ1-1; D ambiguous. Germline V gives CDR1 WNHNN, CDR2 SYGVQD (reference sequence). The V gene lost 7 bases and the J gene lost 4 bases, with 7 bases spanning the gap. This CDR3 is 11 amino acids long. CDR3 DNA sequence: TGCGCCAGCAAGGTGGGCACTGAAGCTTTCTTT. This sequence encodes CASKVGTEAFF.

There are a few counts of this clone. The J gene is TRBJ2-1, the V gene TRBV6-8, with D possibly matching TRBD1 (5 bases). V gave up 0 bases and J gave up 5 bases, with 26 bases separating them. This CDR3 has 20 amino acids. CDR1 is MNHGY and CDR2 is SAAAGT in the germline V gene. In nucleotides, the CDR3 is TGTGCCAGCAGTTACTCCCCGAAGGGGAACTATCCCGAGTATAACAATGAGCAGTTCTTC. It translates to CASSYSPKGNYPEYNNEQFF.